Listed here are 19 T cell receptor beta chains from one sample, sequenced in a study of blood T cell repertoires in COVID-19. Produced via immunoSEQ multiplex PCR; TCRdb's table is partial and in-frame only. The table has about 200,000 clones, roughly 90% seen once. The sequenced sample was peripheral blood. Source of these receptors: a man aged 18 to 29 with active or convalescent COVID-19.

The chain is built from TRBV6-1 and TRBJ2-3; no clear D gene. Trimming shortened V by 0 bases and J by 6 bases, and 7 bases separated the two germline ends. In germline, CDR1 is MNHNS, CDR2 SASEGT. The CDR3 loop spans 13 amino acids. The CDR3 DNA reads TGTGCCAGCAGTGAAGCAATCACTGATACGCAGTATTTT. Amino acids: CASSEAITDTQYF.

V usage is TRBV5-6 and J usage is TRBJ2-2, with D tentatively TRBD2 (5 bases). CDR3 length: 16 amino acids. The germline V gene has CDR1 SGHDT and CDR2 YYEEEE. Trimming left V 1 base short and J 5 bases short, with 15 bases between. CDR3 sequence reads: CASSLNIEDLTGELFF. The CDR3 coding sequence is TGTGCCAGCAGCTTGAATATCGAGGACTTGACCGGGGAGCTGTTTTTT. Supplemented by reference TRBV5-6 and TRBJ2-2, the full variable domain reads DAGVTQSPTHLIKTRGQQVTLRCSPKSGHDTVSWYQQALGQGPQFIFQYYEEEERQRGNFPDRFSGHQFPNYSSELNVNALLLGDSALYLCASSLNIEDLTGELFFGEGSRLTVL.

This chain connects TRBV6-2 or TRBV6-3 to TRBJ2-1; TRBD2 is a possible D gene (5 bases). CDR1 and CDR2 (germline): MNHEY, SVGEGT. CDR3 size: 15 residues. V was pared by 2 bases and J by 7 bases, with 15 bases between. The CDR3 nucleotides are TGTGCCAGCAGTTACCGACTATCTCTGGGGAATGAGCAGTTCTTC. Translation gives CASSYRLSLGNEQFF.

The chain uses TRBV5-1 and TRBJ2-7; D call uncertain. The germline gives CDR1 SGHRS, CDR2 YFSETQ. The CDR3 has 13 residues. V lost 0 bases and J lost 0, with 4 bases in between. CDR3 DNA: TGCGCCAGCAGCTTGGGTATCTCCTACGAGCAGTACTTC. It is translated as CASSLGISYEQYF.

The V call is TRBV5-1, the J call TRBJ1-4; D remains unclear. Trimming took off 2 bases at V and 7 bases at J, with 12 bases between the two ends. The germline gives CDR1 SGHRS, CDR2 YFSETQ. This CDR3 region has 14 residues. For the CDR3, the DNA is TGCGCCAGCAGCTTAAGGGAGCGGGGTGAAAAACTGTTTTTT. Its translation: CASSLRERGEKLFF.

This chain uses TRBV7-9 with TRBJ1-1, with D unclear. CDR3 length: 12 amino acids. V dropped 5 bases and J dropped 7 bases, with 11 bases sitting between them. Germline V CDR1 and CDR2: SEHNR, FQNEAQ (reference sequence). CDR3 loop: CASSPTEGEAFF. CDR3 bases: TGTGCCAGCAGCCCCACGGAGGGTGAAGCTTTCTTT.

With regard to this clone: The junction departs from the called germline gene at one end, perhaps through a read error. The rearrangement joins TRBV28 to TRBJ2-1, with no clear D. The CDR3 runs 14 residues. Per germline, CDR1 MDHEN and CDR2 SYDVKM. The CDR3 protein is CASRYSFSHNEQFF. In DNA form, the CDR3 reads TGTGCCAGCAGGTACAGTTTCTCCCACAATGAGCAGTTCTTC.

The J gene is TRBJ1-2, the V gene TRBV6-5; 7 positions agree with TRBD1. J was trimmed by 2 bases and V by 4 bases; bases with no gene match: 7. The CDR3 consists of 15 residues. The germline CDR1 and CDR2 sequences are MNHEY and SVGAGI. CDR3 protein: CASSSMDRLNYGYTF. The CDR3 DNA is TGTGCCAGCAGTTCAATGGACAGGTTAAACTATGGCTACACCTTC.

The V gene is TRBV30, the J gene TRBJ1-1; TRBD1 aligns across 7 bases. J was trimmed by 4 bases and V by 5 bases; bases with no gene match: 7. This CDR3 is 13 amino acids long. Germline V CDR1 and CDR2: GTSNPN, SVGIG (reference sequence). The CDR3 sequence is CAWRRQGGTEAFF. The CDR3 region has the DNA TGTGCCTGGCGTCGACAGGGTGGCACTGAAGCTTTCTTT.

The chain combines TRBV19 with TRBJ1-2, with TRBD1 matching 7 bases. J lost 4 bases, V lost 3 bases, and 8 bases had no gene match. This CDR3 spans 15 amino acids. From germline, CDR1 is LNHDA and CDR2 SQIVND (reference sequence). The CDR3 is CASSIEGGRAYGYTF. The CDR3 region has the DNA TGTGCCAGTAGTATTGAAGGGGGCCGCGCCTATGGCTACACCTTC. The whole variable domain, remainder taken from reference TRBV19 and TRBJ1-2, is DGGITQSPKYLFRKEGQNVTLSCEQNLNHDAMYWYRQDPGQGLRLIYYSQIVNDFQKGDIAEGYSVSREKKESFPLTVTSAQKNPTAFYLCASSIEGGRAYGYTFGSGTRLTVV.

This clone is labeled medium-sized. The chain has TRBV6-1 and TRBJ2-7; 10 bases line up with TRBD2. With V trimmed by 2 bases and J by 3 bases, 4 bases remained unmatched. Germline V gene lookup returns CDR1 MNHNS and CDR2 SASEGT. The CDR3 extends over 15 amino acids. The CDR3: CASSERVAGGYEQYF. The CDR3, as DNA: TGTGCCAGCAGTGAACGAGTAGCGGGGGGCTACGAGCAGTACTTC.

The chain is built from TRBV6-5 and TRBJ2-2; 9 nucleotides match TRBD1. The V and J ends lost 6 bases and 4 bases, in that order; junction bases with no gene match: 3. Germline values: CDR1 MNHEY, CDR2 SVGAGI. CDR3 length: 14 residues. CDR3 protein: CASRDRGSTGELFF. The CDR3, as DNA: TGTGCCAGCAGGGACAGGGGTAGCACCGGGGAGCTGTTTTTT.

The genes are TRBV11-2 and TRBJ1-1; perhaps TRBD1 as D (5 bases). Germline V lookup: CDR1 SGHAT, CDR2 FQNNGV. Trimming stripped 7 bases from V and 2 bases from J, with 11 bases between. The CDR3 totals 13 residues. CDR3 sequence reads: CASTTGHNTEAFF. The CDR3 nucleotides read TGTGCCAGCACCACAGGACATAACACTGAAGCTTTCTTT.

This sequence joins TRBV11-2 and TRBJ2-4; TRBD2 matches at 8 bases. The germline V gene has CDR1 SGHAT and CDR2 FQNNGV. There are 16 residues in the CDR3. With 5 bases clipped from V and 8 bases from J, the junction kept 14 bases outside the gene matches. The CDR3 protein is CASSLRGSGTVDIQYF. CDR3 nucleotide sequence: TGTGCCAGCAGCCTCCGAGGTAGCGGGACCGTAGACATTCAGTACTTC.

V is TRBV6-5 and J is TRBJ2-7; 8 positions match TRBD2. This CDR3 is built from 15 residues. The germline V gene encodes CDR1 MNHEY and CDR2 SVGAGI. Germline trimming cut 0 bases from V and 2 bases from J; bases unmatched to any gene: 3. This CDR3 reads CASSYSRGETYEQYF. The CDR3 DNA follows: TGTGCCAGCAGTTACTCGCGGGGGGAAACCTACGAGCAGTACTTC.

This clone was found once. The chain couples TRBV19 to TRBJ1-6; a weak D match, TRBD1 (6 bases). Germline assignment: CDR1 LNHDA and CDR2 SQIVND (reference sequence). V gave up 8 bases and J gave up 3 bases, with 17 bases separating them. This CDR3 is 16 amino acids long. CDR3 sequence (DNA): TGTGCCAGTGGGGGAGCAGGGGATGGCTATAATTCACCCCTCCACTTT. Residues: CASGGAGDGYNSPLHF.

This chain's CDR3 is CASSPTRDSNEKLFF. DNA for the CDR3: TGTGCCAGCAGTCCAACCCGGGACTCAAATGAAAAACTGTTTTTT. The chain has TRBV2 and TRBJ1-4, with D perhaps matching TRBD1 (5 bases). V was clipped by 5 bases and J by 5 bases, with 15 bases between them. Looked up from germline, CDR1 is SNHLY and CDR2 is FYNNEI. The CDR3 runs 15 residues. The full variable domain, its missing parts supplied by reference TRBV2 and TRBJ1-4, is EPEVTQTPSHQVTQMGQEVILRCVPISNHLYFYWYRQILGQKVEFLVSFYNNEISEKSEIFDDQFSVERPDGSNFTLKIRSTKLEDSAMYFCASSPTRDSNEKLFFGSGTQLSVL.

The chain has TRBV9 and TRBJ2-2, with 8 bases matching TRBD2. This CDR3 is 16 amino acids long. Looked up from germline, CDR1 is SGDLS and CDR2 is YYNGEE. J gave up 4 bases and V 0 bases, and 5 bases lay outside the gene matches. CDR3 in DNA: TGTGCCAGCAGCGTAGGAACGGGGGGGCCCACCGGGGAGCTGTTTTTT. Protein product: CASSVGTGGPTGELFF. Drawing the rest from reference TRBV9 and TRBJ2-2, the complete variable domain is DSGVTQTPKHLITATGQRVTLRCSPRSGDLSVYWYQQSLDQGLQFLIQYYNGEERAKGNILERFSAQQFPDLHSELNLSSLELGDSALYFCASSVGTGGPTGELFFGEGSRLTVL.

The chain joins TRBV30 to TRBJ2-7; TRBD1 aligns across 7 bases. V shed 1 base, J shed 3 bases, and the junction held 9 bases outside the gene matches. The CDR3 covers 15 residues. Germline assignment: CDR1 GTSNPN and CDR2 SVGIG (reference sequence). The CDR3 protein is CAWSAPRTGNYEQYF. CDR3 coding DNA: TGTGCCTGGAGTGCTCCCCGGACAGGCAACTACGAGCAGTACTTC.